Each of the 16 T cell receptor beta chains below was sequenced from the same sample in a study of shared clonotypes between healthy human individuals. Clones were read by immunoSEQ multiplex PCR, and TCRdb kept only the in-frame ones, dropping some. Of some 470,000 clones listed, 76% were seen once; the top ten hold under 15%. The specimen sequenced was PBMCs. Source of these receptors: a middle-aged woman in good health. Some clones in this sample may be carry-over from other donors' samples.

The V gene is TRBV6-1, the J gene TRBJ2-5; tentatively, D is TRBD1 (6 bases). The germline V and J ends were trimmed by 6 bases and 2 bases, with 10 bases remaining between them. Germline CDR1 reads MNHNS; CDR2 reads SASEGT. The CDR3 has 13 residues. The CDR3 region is CASSSGTQETQYF. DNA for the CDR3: TGTGCCAGCAGCTCCGGGACACAAGAGACCCAGTACTTC.

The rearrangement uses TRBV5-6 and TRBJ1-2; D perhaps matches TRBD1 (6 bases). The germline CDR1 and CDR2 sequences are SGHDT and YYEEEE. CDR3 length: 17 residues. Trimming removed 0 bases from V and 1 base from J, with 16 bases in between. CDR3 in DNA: TGTGCCAGCAGCTTGGCCTTCACAGGGCCAAGTAACTATGGCTACACCTTC. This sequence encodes CASSLAFTGPSNYGYTF.

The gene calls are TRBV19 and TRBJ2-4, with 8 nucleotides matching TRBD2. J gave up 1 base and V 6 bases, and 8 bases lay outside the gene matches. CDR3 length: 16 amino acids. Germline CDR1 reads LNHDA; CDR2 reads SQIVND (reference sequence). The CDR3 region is CASSPGGARAKNIQYF. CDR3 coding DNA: TGTGCCAGTAGCCCCGGGGGGGCGCGGGCCAAAAACATTCAGTACTTC.

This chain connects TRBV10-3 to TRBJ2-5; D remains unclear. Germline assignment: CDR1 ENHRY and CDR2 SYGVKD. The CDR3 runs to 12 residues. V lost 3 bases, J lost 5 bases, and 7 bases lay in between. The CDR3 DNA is TGTGCCATCAGTGAAATAAAGGAGACCCAGTACTTC. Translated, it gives CAISEIKETQYF.

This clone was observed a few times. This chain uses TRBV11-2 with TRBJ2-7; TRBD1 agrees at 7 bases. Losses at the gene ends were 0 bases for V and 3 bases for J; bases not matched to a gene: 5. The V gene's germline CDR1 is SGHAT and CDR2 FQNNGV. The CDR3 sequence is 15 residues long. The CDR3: CASSLDGGQHYEQYF. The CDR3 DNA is TGTGCCAGCAGCTTAGATGGGGGACAGCACTACGAGCAGTACTTC.

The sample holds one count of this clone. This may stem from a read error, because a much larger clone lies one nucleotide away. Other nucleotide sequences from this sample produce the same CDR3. CDR3 sequence: CAWSVSSRRDEQYF. DNA for the CDR3: TGTGCCTGGAGCGTCTCCTCCCGGCGAGACGAGCAGTACTTC. The rearrangement links TRBV30 to TRBJ2-5; D not resolved. The tail of the sequence fits TRBJ2-7 better, so the J call may be wrong. CDR3 length: 14 residues. CDR1 and CDR2 from the germline V gene are GTSNPN and SVGIG (reference sequence).

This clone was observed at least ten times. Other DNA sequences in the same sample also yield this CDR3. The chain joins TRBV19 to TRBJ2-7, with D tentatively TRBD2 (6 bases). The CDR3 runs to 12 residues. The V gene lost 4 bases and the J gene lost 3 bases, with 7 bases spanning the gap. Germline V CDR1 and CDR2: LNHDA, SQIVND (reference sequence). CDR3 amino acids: CASSTGSYEQYF. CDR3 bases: TGTGCCAGTAGTACCGGGAGCTACGAGCAGTACTTC.

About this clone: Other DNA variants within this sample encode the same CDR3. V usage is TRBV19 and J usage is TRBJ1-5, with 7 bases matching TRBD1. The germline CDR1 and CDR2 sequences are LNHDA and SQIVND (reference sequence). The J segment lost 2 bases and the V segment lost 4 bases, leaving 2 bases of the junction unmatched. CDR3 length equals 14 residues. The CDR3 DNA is TGTGCCAGTAGTACAACAGGGGGCAATCAGCCCCAGCATTTT. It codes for CASSTTGGNQPQHF.

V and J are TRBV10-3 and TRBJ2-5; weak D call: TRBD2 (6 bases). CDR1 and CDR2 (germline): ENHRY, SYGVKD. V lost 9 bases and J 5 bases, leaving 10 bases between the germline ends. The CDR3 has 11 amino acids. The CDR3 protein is CAIGGSETQYF. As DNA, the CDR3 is TGTGCCATTGGGGGGTCGGAGACCCAGTACTTC.

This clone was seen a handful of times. The CDR3 region is CASEASGIQTYEQYF. As DNA, the CDR3 is TGCGCCAGCGAGGCTAGCGGGATCCAAACCTACGAGCAGTACTTC. V is TRBV10-2 and J is TRBJ2-7; 9 nucleotides align to TRBD2. V trimming: 8 bases; J trimming: 2 bases; junction bases outside the gene matches: 10. Per germline, CDR1 WSHSY and CDR2 SAAADI. The CDR3 is 15 residues long.

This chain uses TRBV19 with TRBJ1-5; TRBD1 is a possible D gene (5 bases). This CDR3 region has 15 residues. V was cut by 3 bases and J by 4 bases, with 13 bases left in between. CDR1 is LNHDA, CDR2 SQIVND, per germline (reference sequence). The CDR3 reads CASSMGNRRNQPQHF. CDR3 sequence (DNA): TGTGCCAGTAGTATGGGGAACAGGAGAAATCAGCCCCAGCATTTT.

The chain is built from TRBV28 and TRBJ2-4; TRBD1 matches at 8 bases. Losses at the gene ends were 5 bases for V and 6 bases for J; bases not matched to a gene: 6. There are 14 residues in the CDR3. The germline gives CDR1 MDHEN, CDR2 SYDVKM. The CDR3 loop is CASSADREVNIQYF. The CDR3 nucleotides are TGTGCCAGCAGTGCGGACAGGGAGGTAAACATTCAGTACTTC. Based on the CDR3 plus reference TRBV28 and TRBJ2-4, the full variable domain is DVKVTQSSRYLVKRTGEKVFLECVQDMDHENMFWYRQDPGLGLRLIYFSYDVKMKEKGDIPEGYSVSREKKERFSLILESASTNQTSMYLCASSADREVNIQYFGAGTRLSVL.

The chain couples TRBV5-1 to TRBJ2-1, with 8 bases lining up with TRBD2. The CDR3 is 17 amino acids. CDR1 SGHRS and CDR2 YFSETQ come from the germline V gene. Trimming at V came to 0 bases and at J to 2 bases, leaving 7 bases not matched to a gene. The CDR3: CASSLGLGAGAYNEQFF. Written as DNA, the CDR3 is TGCGCCAGCAGCTTGGGCCTCGGAGCGGGGGCCTACAATGAGCAGTTCTTC.

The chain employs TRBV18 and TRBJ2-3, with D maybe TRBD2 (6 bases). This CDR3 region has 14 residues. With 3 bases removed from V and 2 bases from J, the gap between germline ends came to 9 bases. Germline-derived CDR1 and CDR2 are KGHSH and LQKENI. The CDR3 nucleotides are TGTGCCAGCTCACCGCCGGGGGACACAGATACGCAGTATTTT. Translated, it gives CASSPPGDTDTQYF.

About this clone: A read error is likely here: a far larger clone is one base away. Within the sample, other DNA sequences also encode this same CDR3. CDR3: CASSTPGHVGTGELFF. The CDR3 DNA follows: TGTGCCAGTAGTACCCCGGGACATGTTGGCACCGGGGAGCTGTTTTTT. The J gene is TRBJ2-2, the V gene TRBV19, with a possible D match to TRBD1 (6 bases). This CDR3 has 16 residues. The ends were cut back, 4 bases at V and 4 bases at J, with 16 bases in the middle. The germline V gene has CDR1 LNHDA and CDR2 SQIVND (reference sequence). Based on the CDR3 plus reference TRBV19 and TRBJ2-2, the full variable domain is DGGITQSPKYLFRKEGQNVTLSCEQNLNHDAMYWYRQDPGQGLRLIYYSQIVNDFQKGDIAEGYSVSREKKESFPLTVTSAQKNPTAFYLCASSTPGHVGTGELFFGEGSRLTVL.

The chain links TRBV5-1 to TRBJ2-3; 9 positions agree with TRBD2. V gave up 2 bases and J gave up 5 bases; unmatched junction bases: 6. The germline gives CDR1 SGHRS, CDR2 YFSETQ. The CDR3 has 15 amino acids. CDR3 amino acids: CASSLAGGKKDTQYF. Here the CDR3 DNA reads TGCGCCAGCAGCTTAGCGGGAGGCAAGAAAGATACGCAGTATTTT.